These 13 T cell receptor beta chains share one sample of origin, sequenced in a study of blood T cell repertoires in COVID-19 (TCRdb year 2020). Library creation used the immunoSEQ multiplex PCR assay. As stored in TCRdb, this immuneACCESS dataset retains in-frame rearrangements with V and J assigned. A fraction of the clones does not appear; measured against another copy, unresolved V genes explain less than half of the discrepancy, and the remainder lacks a known reason. For this sample there are 200,000 to 250,000 clones; 82% appear just once. Approximately 3.6% of the sample is held by the ten biggest clonotypes. What was sequenced was PBMCs or T cells enriched from blood (not recorded which). These receptors were obtained from a woman aged 55-70 years who had recovered from COVID-19.

The CDR3, as DNA: TGTGCCAGCAGCTCCGCCGACAGGTCTGGGGCCAACGTCCTGACTTTC. Protein sequence: CASSSADRSGANVLTF. The chain is built from TRBV5-4 and TRBJ2-6; tentative D call: TRBD1 (6 bases). Germline CDR1 is SGHNT and CDR2 is YYREEE (reference sequence). The CDR3 is 16 residues long. V gave up 3 bases and J gave up 1 base, with 11 bases separating them.

J is TRBJ1-3 and V is TRBV4-3; D possibly corresponds to TRBD1 (6 bases). The CDR3 length is 17 residues. The germline gives CDR1 LGHNA, CDR2 YSLEER. V was pared by 2 bases and J by 8 bases, with 22 bases between. The CDR3 reads CASSQSAIDRQSDTIYF. The CDR3 DNA reads as TGCGCCAGCAGCCAAAGTGCGATAGACAGGCAGAGCGACACCATATATTTT.

This sequence joins TRBV5-6 and TRBJ1-1; the match to TRBD1 covers 9 bases. V was pared by 4 bases and J by 0 bases, with 1 base of the junction left unmatched. Germline V lookup: CDR1 SGHDT, CDR2 YYEEEE. The CDR3 is made up of 14 amino acids. The CDR3 loop reads CASSRDRVNTEAFF. The CDR3 nucleotides read TGTGCCAGCAGCAGGGACAGGGTGAACACTGAAGCTTTCTTT.

The chain uses TRBV2 and TRBJ1-1, with D possibly being TRBD1 (6 bases). Trimming cost V 7 bases and J 3 bases, with 12 bases left between them. The CDR3 totals 13 residues. The germline V gene has CDR1 SNHLY and CDR2 FYNNEI. CDR3 nucleotide sequence: TGTGCCAGCAATCTTCAGGGGTACACTGAAGCTTTCTTT. This codes for CASNLQGYTEAFF.

The chain links TRBV6-2 or TRBV6-3 to TRBJ1-1; 8 bases match TRBD1. The CDR3 totals 16 residues. Germline trimming cut 5 bases from V and 0 bases from J; bases unmatched to any gene: 8. Germline-derived CDR1 and CDR2 are MNHEY and SVGEGT. In DNA, the CDR3 is TGTGCCAGCAGTCACACAGGGGGACGGATGAACACTGAAGCTTTCTTT. This encodes CASSHTGGRMNTEAFF.

Concerning this clone itself: Germline and junction disagree at one end, which may indicate a read error. This chain joins TRBV7-6 and TRBJ2-7, with D unresolved. The CDR3 runs 13 residues. Looked up from germline, CDR1 is SGHVS and CDR2 is FNYEAQ. CDR3 protein: CASSLGVETEEYF. In DNA form, the CDR3 reads TGTGCCAGCAGCCTAGGAGTCGAGACCGAGGAGTACTTC.

The chain recombines TRBV19 with TRBJ1-2; maybe TRBD1 (5 bases). V was trimmed by 6 bases and J by 8 bases, leaving 22 bases between them. The germline V gene encodes CDR1 LNHDA and CDR2 SQIVND (reference sequence). The CDR3 loop spans 15 amino acids. CDR3 DNA: TGTGCCAGTAGCGTTAGACAGAGAGGCTTTGAAGGCTACACCTTC. Residues: CASSVRQRGFEGYTF.

The sample holds a few counts of this clone. The V call is TRBV6-5, the J call TRBJ2-2, with 7 nucleotides matching TRBD1. Germline CDR1 MNHEY, CDR2 SVGAGI. V was pared by 7 bases and J by 3 bases, with 5 bases of the junction left unmatched. The CDR3 runs 14 residues. This CDR3 reads CASKGTDHTGELFF. In DNA, the CDR3 is TGTGCCAGCAAGGGGACAGACCACACCGGGGAGCTGTTTTTT.

The chain carries TRBV7-2 and TRBJ2-1; TRBD1 matches at 10 bases. V shed 5 bases and J 16 bases; nucleotides not matched to a gene: 11. Germline CDR1 SGHTA, CDR2 FQGNSA. The length of the CDR3 is 13 residues. The CDR3 DNA sequence: TGTGCCAGCAGCCCCAGGGGACAGGGGTCGGAATTCTTC. It encodes CASSPRGQGSEFF.

This sequence joins TRBV5-4 and TRBJ2-7; a weak D match, TRBD1 (5 bases). The CDR3 loop spans 13 amino acids. Between the trimmed V and J ends, which lost 1 base and 5 bases, there was a span of 10 bases. Germline V CDR1 and CDR2: SGHNT, YYREEE (reference sequence). CDR3 amino acids: CASSLKGLDEQYF. CDR3 in DNA: TGTGCCAGCAGCTTGAAGGGGCTCGACGAGCAGTACTTC.

This rearrangement joins TRBV19 to TRBJ1-5; 7 bases fit TRBD1. CDR1 is LNHDA, CDR2 SQIVND, per germline (reference sequence). CDR3 size: 15 residues. Trimming cost V 6 bases and J 6 bases; bases outside gene matches: 11. CDR3 loop: CASRYDRVAGQPQHF. CDR3 in DNA: TGTGCCAGTAGGTATGACAGGGTCGCAGGTCAGCCCCAGCATTTT.

This clone was picked up a small number of times. This same CDR3 is encoded by further DNA sequences in the sample. The chain is built from TRBV7-9 and TRBJ1-2; 8 nucleotides line up with TRBD1. V gave up 1 base and J gave up 3 bases; unmatched junction bases: 1. The CDR3 loop spans 14 amino acids. The germline V gene has CDR1 SEHNR and CDR2 FQNEAQ (reference sequence). The DNA for the CDR3 is TGTGCCAGCAGCTTAGAGACAGGGGACTATGGCTACACCTTC. Encoded protein: CASSLETGDYGYTF.

The chain has TRBV6-1 and TRBJ2-2; D is perhaps TRBD2 (6 bases). This CDR3 is 14 amino acids long. The V gene's germline CDR1 is MNHNS and CDR2 SASEGT. Trimming took off 7 bases at V and 2 bases at J, with 11 bases between the two ends. This CDR3 is CASTVGTNTGELFF. CDR3 DNA sequence: TGTGCCAGCACCGTAGGGACTAACACCGGGGAGCTGTTTTTT.